This note documents a single T cell receptor beta chain sequence. Its specific antigen is unknown. Nothing much larger sits one base from this clone, and base qualities are not available. This sample stems from a study of early T cells in non-severe SARS-CoV-2 infection (dated by TCRdb to about 2021). Notes on the research overall: TCR sequencing used bulk RNA from unsorted whole blood, so alpha and beta chains could not be paired. Broad study findings and their caveats: VDJdb matching was skewed toward anti-spike CD8 responses and likely underestimated virus-specific expansions, missing private and CD4 specificities.

A case-control design nested within a healthcare worker cohort in London, UK, was used, with weekly nasopharyngeal swab PCR tests and blood sampling performed. Healthcare workers were recruited during the week of the UK lockdown, between 23 and 31 March 2020, and followed weekly for up to about 15 weeks. The CDR3 has 15 amino acids, counting the end cysteine and phenylalanine. The kept DNA is CDR3 alone, 45 bases in frame from the first base. The germline V gene specifies SGHNT as CDR1 and YENEEA as CDR2. V lost 6 bases and J lost 2 bases, and the count of bases not matched to a germline gene is 10. Preparation of the library involved 5' RACE. Sequenced using a NextSeq 500. To correct for sequencing error and PCR bias, the TCR library protocol tagged individual cDNA molecules with unique molecular identifiers. Both TCR alpha and beta chains were sequenced, and tight co-correlation was observed between alpha and beta sequence abundances in each sample. As for the authors' bioinformatics: V gene, J gene and CDR3 annotation of TCR sequences was performed with Decombinator V4. TCRs were defined as expanded if a significant change between any two time points was detected under a Poisson model with p below 0.0001. Abundances of TCRs were expressed as counts per million after normalisation to the total number of TCRs sequenced in each sample. MAIT TCRs were defined by TRAV1-2 paired with TRAJ12, TRAJ20 or TRAJ33, and iNKT TCRs by TRAV10 paired with TRAJ18. VDJdb, accessed 1 November 2021, was searched for CMV, EBV and SARS-CoV-2 annotated TCRs, excluding TCRs annotated for multiple antigens. TCRdb reprocessed the public reads (quality trimming at Q25 with fastp, clone calling with MiXCR) and kept in-frame beta chains. Rows matching on CDR3 protein sequence are summarized as one entry with the most common DNA and genes. TCRdb, not the original authors, processed these V and J calls. This sample lists tens of thousands of distinct CDR3 sequences; approximately 15% were detected once. The top ten clonotypes cover about 4.7% of the sample.

The sequencing used whole blood, collected at baseline. This receptor was identified in an adult who was a healthcare worker with PCR-confirmed SARS-CoV-2 infection or an uninfected control (not recorded which). The chain is assembled from TRBV11-3 and TRBJ2-7, with TRBD1 matching 7 junction bases. The CDR3 protein sequence reads: CASRPLTGFAYEQYF. The DNA sequence follows: TGTGCCAGCAGACCTCTGACAGGGTTCGCCTACGAGCAGTACTTC.